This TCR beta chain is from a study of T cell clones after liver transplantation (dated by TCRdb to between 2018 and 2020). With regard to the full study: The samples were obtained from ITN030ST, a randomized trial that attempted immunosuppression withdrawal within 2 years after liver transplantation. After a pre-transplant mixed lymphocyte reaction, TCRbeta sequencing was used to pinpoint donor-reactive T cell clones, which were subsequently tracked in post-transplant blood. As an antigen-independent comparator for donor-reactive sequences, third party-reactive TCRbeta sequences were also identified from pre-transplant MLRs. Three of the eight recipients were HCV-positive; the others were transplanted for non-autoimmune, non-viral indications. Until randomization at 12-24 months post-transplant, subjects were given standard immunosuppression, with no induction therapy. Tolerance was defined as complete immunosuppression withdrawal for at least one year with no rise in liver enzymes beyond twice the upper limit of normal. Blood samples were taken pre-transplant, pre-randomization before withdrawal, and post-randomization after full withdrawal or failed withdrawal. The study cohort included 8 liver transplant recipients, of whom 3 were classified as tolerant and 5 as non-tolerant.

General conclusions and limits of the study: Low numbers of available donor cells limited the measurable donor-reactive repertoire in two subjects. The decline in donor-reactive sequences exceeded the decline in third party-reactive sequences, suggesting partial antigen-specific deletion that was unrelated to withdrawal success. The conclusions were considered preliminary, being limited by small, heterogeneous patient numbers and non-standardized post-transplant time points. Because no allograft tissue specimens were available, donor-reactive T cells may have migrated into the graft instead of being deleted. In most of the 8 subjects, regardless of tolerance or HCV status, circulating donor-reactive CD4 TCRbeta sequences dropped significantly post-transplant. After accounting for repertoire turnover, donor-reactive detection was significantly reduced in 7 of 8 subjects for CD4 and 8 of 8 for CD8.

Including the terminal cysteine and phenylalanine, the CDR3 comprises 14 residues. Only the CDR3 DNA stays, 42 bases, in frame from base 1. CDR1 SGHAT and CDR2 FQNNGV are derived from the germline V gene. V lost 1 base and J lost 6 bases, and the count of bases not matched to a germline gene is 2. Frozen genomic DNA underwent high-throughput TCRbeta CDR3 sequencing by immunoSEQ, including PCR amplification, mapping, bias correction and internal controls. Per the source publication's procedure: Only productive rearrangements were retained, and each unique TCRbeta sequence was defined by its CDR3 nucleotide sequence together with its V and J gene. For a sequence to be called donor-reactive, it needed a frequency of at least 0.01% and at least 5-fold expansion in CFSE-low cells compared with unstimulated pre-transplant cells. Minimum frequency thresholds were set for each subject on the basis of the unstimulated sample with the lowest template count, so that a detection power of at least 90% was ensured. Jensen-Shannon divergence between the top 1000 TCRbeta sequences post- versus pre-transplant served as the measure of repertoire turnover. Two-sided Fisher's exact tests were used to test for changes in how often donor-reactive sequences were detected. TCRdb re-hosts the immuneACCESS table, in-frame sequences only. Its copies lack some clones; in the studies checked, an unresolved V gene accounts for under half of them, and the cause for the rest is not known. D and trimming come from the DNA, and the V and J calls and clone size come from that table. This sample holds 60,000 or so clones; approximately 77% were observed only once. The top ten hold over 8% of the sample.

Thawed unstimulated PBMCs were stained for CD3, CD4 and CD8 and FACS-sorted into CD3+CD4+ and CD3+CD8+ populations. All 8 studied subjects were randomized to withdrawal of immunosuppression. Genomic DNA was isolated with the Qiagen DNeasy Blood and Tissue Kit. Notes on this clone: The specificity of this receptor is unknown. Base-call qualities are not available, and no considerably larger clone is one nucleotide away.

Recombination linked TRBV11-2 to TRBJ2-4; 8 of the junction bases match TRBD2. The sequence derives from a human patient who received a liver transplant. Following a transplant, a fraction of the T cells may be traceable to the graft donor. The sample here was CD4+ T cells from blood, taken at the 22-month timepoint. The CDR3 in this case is CASSLGLAGNIQYF. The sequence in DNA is TGTGCCAGCAGCTTAGGTCTAGCGGGAAACATTCAGTACTTC.